This passage covers 26 T cell receptor beta chains from one sample sequenced in a study of blood T cell repertoires in COVID-19. The protocol was immunoSEQ multiplex PCR, while the TCRdb copy is restricted to in-frame clones and leaves out a portion. The sample has around 400,000 clones; 85% to 90% are singletons. The sequenced material came from PBMCs or T cells enriched from blood (not recorded which). The receptors shown here come from a woman in her thirties who had recovered from COVID-19.

The rearrangement uses TRBV25-1 and TRBJ1-6; no definite D call. The CDR3 runs 15 residues. V was clipped by 1 base and J by 2 bases, with 6 bases between them. Germline loops: CDR1 MGHDK, CDR2 SYGVNS. The CDR3 spells CASSESPAYNSPLHF. The CDR3 DNA follows: TGTGCCAGCAGTGAATCCCCGGCCTATAATTCACCCCTCCACTTT.

The gene calls are TRBV7-6 and TRBJ1-2, with no clear D. This CDR3 spans 14 amino acids. Trimming removed 5 bases from V and 8 bases from J, with 18 bases in between. Per germline, CDR1 SGHVS and CDR2 FNYEAQ. The CDR3 loop is CASSGGRSLGGYTF. The CDR3 nucleotides are TGTGCCAGCAGCGGAGGACGATCCCTAGGCGGCTACACCTTC.

Notes on this clone: Other DNA sequences in the same sample also yield this CDR3. The chain joins TRBV5-1 to TRBJ1-2; no clear D. The V gene lost 0 bases and the J gene lost 4 bases, with 10 bases spanning the gap. Germline values: CDR1 SGHRS, CDR2 YFSETQ. This CDR3 is 14 amino acids long. The CDR3 protein is CASSLVLRGYGYTF. The CDR3, as DNA: TGCGCCAGCAGCTTGGTACTCCGAGGCTATGGCTACACCTTC.

A note on this clone: Additional DNA sequences in this sample encode the identical CDR3. The chain has TRBV3-1 (or the pseudogene TRBV3-2) and TRBJ1-5, with 8 positions matching TRBD1. The J segment lost 6 bases and the V segment lost 4 bases, leaving 5 bases of the junction unmatched. Germline CDR1 is LGHDT and CDR2 is YNNKEL (reference sequence). This CDR3 region has 14 residues. CDR3 in amino acids: CASSRGQGGQPQHF. CDR3 DNA sequence: TGTGCCAGCAGCCGAGGACAGGGAGGTCAGCCCCAGCATTTT.

This clone has just one count. Written as DNA, the CDR3 is TGTGCCAGCAGCTTAGGGACAGGGTACCTGGAGACCCAGTACTTC. Amino acid sequence: CASSLGTGYLETQYF. This sequence joins TRBV11-2 and TRBJ2-5; 8 bases are shared with TRBD1. V lost 1 base, J lost 5 bases, and 6 bases stayed unmatched. CDR3 length: 15 amino acids. Germline V gene sequence: CDR1 SGHAT, CDR2 FQNNGV.

Of note for this clone: Other DNA sequences in the sample encode the same CDR3. This chain uses TRBV5-1 with TRBJ1-4; 8 positions match TRBD1. J lost 7 bases, V lost 4 bases, and 6 bases had no gene match. Germline CDR1 SGHRS, CDR2 YFSETQ. The CDR3 totals 14 residues. The CDR3 protein is CASSLGQGAEKLFF. The CDR3 DNA sequence: TGCGCCAGCAGCCTCGGACAGGGAGCTGAAAAACTGTTTTTT.

This chain links TRBV27 with TRBJ1-1; D remains unclear. The CDR3 sequence is 15 residues long. V lost 6 bases and J lost 2, with 16 bases in between. Germline assignment: CDR1 MNHEY and CDR2 SMNVEV (reference sequence). CDR3 loop: CASRFRPERNTEAFF. In DNA form, the CDR3 reads TGTGCCAGCAGATTTCGACCGGAGCGTAACACTGAAGCTTTCTTT.

J is TRBJ2-3 and V is TRBV19; TRBD1 agrees at 7 bases. CDR1 LNHDA and CDR2 SQIVND come from the germline V gene (reference sequence). This CDR3 region has 18 residues. V dropped 5 bases and J dropped 1; count of bases not matched to a gene: 15. CDR3 nucleotides: TGTGCCAGTAGTCCGGACCCCAGGGGGTTTTGGGGCACAGATACGCAGTATTTT. It yields the protein CASSPDPRGFWGTDTQYF.

The rearrangement uses TRBV6-2 or TRBV6-3 and TRBJ2-2, with TRBD1 matching 9 bases. Germline V gene sequence: CDR1 MNHEY, CDR2 SVGEGT. CDR3 length equals 15 residues. V lost 5 bases and J lost 3; bases outside the gene matches: 4. In DNA form, the CDR3 reads TGTGCCAGCAGTCGCGGACAGGGGTACACCGGGGAGCTGTTTTTT. Encoded protein: CASSRGQGYTGELFF.

The chain carries TRBV2 and TRBJ1-1; 9 bases match TRBD1. The J segment lost 5 bases and the V segment lost 5 bases, leaving 3 bases of the junction unmatched. The germline V gene encodes CDR1 SNHLY and CDR2 FYNNEI. CDR3 size: 13 residues. The CDR3 DNA reads TGTGCCAGCAGTCGGACAGGGGAGACTGAAGCTTTCTTT. It specifies CASSRTGETEAFF.

Note on this clone: Other DNA sequences within the sample encode an identical CDR3. This sequence joins TRBV9 and TRBJ1-2, with D hard to call. CDR3 length: 12 residues. In germline, CDR1 is SGDLS, CDR2 YYNGEE. V gave up 0 bases and J gave up 4 bases, with 4 bases separating them. The CDR3 reads CASSVGPYGYTF. Here the CDR3 DNA reads TGTGCCAGCAGCGTAGGGCCCTATGGCTACACCTTC.

The chain employs TRBV19 and TRBJ1-2; TRBD1 aligns across 8 bases. The ends lost 2 bases at V and 6 bases at J; junction bases unmatched: 8. This CDR3 is built from 15 residues. Germline CDR1 and CDR2: LNHDA and SQIVND (reference sequence). The CDR3 DNA sequence: TGTGCCAGTAGTATACCTCAGGGGGCTATGAATGGCTACACCTTC. Translating it yields CASSIPQGAMNGYTF.

The V call is TRBV6-1, the J call TRBJ1-5; a weak D match, TRBD1 (5 bases). Germline V gives CDR1 MNHNS, CDR2 SASEGT. V lost 1 base and J lost 0, with 7 bases in between. CDR3 length: 15 amino acids. The CDR3 spells CASSEDQGSNQPQHF. The CDR3, as DNA: TGTGCCAGCAGTGAAGACCAGGGTAGCAATCAGCCCCAGCATTTT.

V usage is TRBV28 and J usage is TRBJ1-5; TRBD1 is a possible D gene (5 bases). The length of the CDR3 is 15 residues. V was pared by 6 bases and J by 0 bases, with 12 bases between. Germline assignment: CDR1 MDHEN and CDR2 SYDVKM. The CDR3 DNA follows: TGTGCCAGCAGACCCCAGGGAATTAGCAATCAGCCCCAGCATTTT. It codes for CASRPQGISNQPQHF.

This chain uses TRBV10-3 with TRBJ2-1; D not certain. The CDR3 has 14 amino acids. CDR1 and CDR2 from the germline V gene are ENHRY and SYGVKD. Trimming pared 3 bases from V and 15 bases from J, leaving 21 bases between. The CDR3 bases are TGTGCCATCAGTGACCCCAAGTCGGGTAAGATGTGGTTCTTC. Encoded protein: CAISDPKSGKMWFF.

The chain employs TRBV7-9 and TRBJ1-1, with TRBD1 matching over 7 bases. J gave up 1 base and V 4 bases, and 9 bases lay outside the gene matches. The CDR3 runs 16 residues. Germline-derived CDR1 and CDR2 are SEHNR and FQNEAQ (reference sequence). The CDR3 DNA reads TGTGCCAGCAGCTCCACCGGGACAGAGAAGAACACTGAAGCTTTCTTT. This encodes CASSSTGTEKNTEAFF.

The genes are TRBV21-1 and TRBJ2-2; the listed D gene, TRBD1, was not tested against the DNA. TRBV21-1 is marked as a pseudogene. The CDR3 covers 14 residues. The CDR3 loop reads CASSKARAAGELFF. For the CDR3, the DNA is TGTGCCAGCAGCAAAGCCAGGGCCGCCGGGGAGCTGTTTTTT.

The chain couples TRBV29-1 to TRBJ1-4; D remains ambiguous. CDR1 SQVTM and CDR2 ANQGSEA come from the germline V gene. Trimming cost V 1 base and J 5 bases, with 8 bases left between them. The CDR3 covers 13 residues. The CDR3 spells CSVEGGGNEKLFF. CDR3 DNA sequence: TGCAGCGTTGAAGGGGGAGGGAATGAAAAACTGTTTTTT. The variable domain in full, with the rest retrieved from reference TRBV29-1 and TRBJ1-4, is SAVISQKPSRDICQRGTSLTIQCQVDSQVTMMFWYRQQPGQSLTLIATANQGSEATYESGFVIDKFPISRPNLTFSTLTVSNMSPEDSSIYLCSVEGGGNEKLFFGSGTQLSVL.

The J gene is TRBJ2-7, the V gene TRBV28; weak D call: TRBD1 (7 bases). The CDR3 extends over 15 amino acids. Trimming pared 2 bases from V and 0 bases from J, leaving 11 bases between. In germline, CDR1 is MDHEN, CDR2 SYDVKM. The CDR3 DNA sequence: TGTGCCAGCAGTTTAGGACAGGAGGGCTCCTACGAGCAGTACTTC. Residues: CASSLGQEGSYEQYF.

The gene calls are TRBV24-1 and TRBJ1-4; maybe TRBD1 (6 bases). CDR3 length: 14 residues. Trimming pared 7 bases from V and 7 bases from J, leaving 15 bases between. CDR1 is KGHDR and CDR2 is SFDVKD in the germline V gene. For the CDR3, the DNA is TGTGCCACCAGATGCGGGGGGCGAATTGAAAAACTGTTTTTT. Its translation is CATRCGGRIEKLFF.

This chain's CDR3 is CASSGQGANTGELFF. CDR3 DNA sequence: TGTGCCAGCAGCGGGCAAGGGGCTAACACCGGGGAGCTGTTTTTT. V usage is TRBV4-2 and J usage is TRBJ2-2; the D gene is possibly TRBD1 (5 bases). The germline gives CDR1 LGHNA, CDR2 YNFKEQ. The V end lost 5 bases, the J end lost 2 bases, and 12 bases lay between the germline ends. The CDR3 covers 15 residues.

The chain recombines TRBV28 with TRBJ2-5, with D perhaps matching TRBD1 (6 bases). The CDR3 is 18 amino acids. Germline lookup yields CDR1 MDHEN and CDR2 SYDVKM. V was trimmed by 2 bases and J by 5 bases, leaving 24 bases between them. The CDR3 loop reads CASSLNLVVGAEGETQYF. The DNA of the CDR3 is TGTGCCAGCAGTTTAAATCTAGTAGTGGGGGCTGAGGGGGAGACCCAGTACTTC. Full variable domain (rest looked up from reference TRBV28 and TRBJ2-5): DVKVTQSSRYLVKRTGEKVFLECVQDMDHENMFWYRQDPGLGLRLIYFSYDVKMKEKGDIPEGYSVSREKKERFSLILESASTNQTSMYLCASSLNLVVGAEGETQYFGPGTRLLVL.

This clone came up once. The rearrangement joins TRBV7-8 to TRBJ2-7; TRBD1 matches 7 bases. V gave up 3 bases and J gave up 4 bases; unmatched junction bases: 6. CDR1 is SGHVS and CDR2 is FQNEAQ in the germline V gene. The CDR3 totals 14 residues. The CDR3 DNA reads as TGTGCCAGCAGCTTTGGGCAGGGGGAATACGAGCAGTACTTC. Its translation: CASSFGQGEYEQYF.

The chain employs TRBV28 and TRBJ1-2, with 8 bases lining up with TRBD1. Germline values: CDR1 MDHEN, CDR2 SYDVKM. The ends lost 5 bases at V and 3 bases at J; junction bases unmatched: 8. The CDR3 contains 15 residues. Here the CDR3 DNA reads TGTGCCAGCAGTACAGACAGGGGCCATCACTATGGCTACACCTTC. It codes for CASSTDRGHHYGYTF.

The chain links TRBV5-4 to TRBJ2-7; 13 bases match TRBD2. This CDR3 comprises 17 residues. Germline V lookup: CDR1 SGHNT, CDR2 YYREEE (reference sequence). Losses at the gene ends were 4 bases for V and 1 base for J; bases not matched to a gene: 8. CDR3 residues: CASSPGRGLAGSYEQYF. CDR3 bases: TGTGCCAGCAGCCCCGGGAGGGGACTAGCGGGATCCTACGAGCAGTACTTC.

The J gene is TRBJ2-1, the V gene TRBV19; TRBD1 might be the D (6 bases). The CDR3 is made up of 14 amino acids. CDR1 LNHDA and CDR2 SQIVND come from the germline V gene (reference sequence). V gave up 10 bases and J gave up 0 bases, with 13 bases separating them. The CDR3, as DNA: TGTGCCACCAGGGGTTCGGGCTCCTACAATGAGCAGTTCTTC. It yields the protein CATRGSGSYNEQFF. Complete variable domain (other parts from reference TRBV19 and TRBJ2-1): DGGITQSPKYLFRKEGQNVTLSCEQNLNHDAMYWYRQDPGQGLRLIYYSQIVNDFQKGDIAEGYSVSREKKESFPLTVTSAQKNPTAFYLCATRGSGSYNEQFFGPGTRLTVL.